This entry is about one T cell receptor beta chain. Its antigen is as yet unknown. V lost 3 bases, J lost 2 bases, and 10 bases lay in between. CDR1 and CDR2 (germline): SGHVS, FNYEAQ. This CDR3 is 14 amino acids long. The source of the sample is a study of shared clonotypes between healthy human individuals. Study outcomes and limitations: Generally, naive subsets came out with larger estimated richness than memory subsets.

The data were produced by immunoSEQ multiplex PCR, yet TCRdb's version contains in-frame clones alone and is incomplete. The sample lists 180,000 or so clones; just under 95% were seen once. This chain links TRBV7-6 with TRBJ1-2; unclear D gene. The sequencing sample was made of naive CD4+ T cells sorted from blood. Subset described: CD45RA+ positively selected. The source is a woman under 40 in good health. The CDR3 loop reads CASSLGWPNYGYTF. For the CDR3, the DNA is TGTGCCAGCAGCTTGGGGTGGCCCAACTATGGCTACACCTTC.